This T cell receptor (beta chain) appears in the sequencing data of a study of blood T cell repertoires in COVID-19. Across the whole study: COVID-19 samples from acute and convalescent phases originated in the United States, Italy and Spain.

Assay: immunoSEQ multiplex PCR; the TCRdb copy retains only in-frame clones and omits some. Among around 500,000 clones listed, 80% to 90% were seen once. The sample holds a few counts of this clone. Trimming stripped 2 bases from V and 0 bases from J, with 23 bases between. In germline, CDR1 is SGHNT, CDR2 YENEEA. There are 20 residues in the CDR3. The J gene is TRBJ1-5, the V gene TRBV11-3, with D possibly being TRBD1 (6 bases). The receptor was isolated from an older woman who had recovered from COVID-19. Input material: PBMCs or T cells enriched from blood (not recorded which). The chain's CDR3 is CASSLTSQQGFPNSNQPQHF. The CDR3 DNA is TGTGCCAGCAGCTTAACCTCCCAACAGGGCTTCCCCAATAGCAATCAGCCCCAGCATTTT. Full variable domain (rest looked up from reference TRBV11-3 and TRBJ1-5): EAGVVQSPRYKIIEKKQPVAFWCNPISGHNTLYWYLQNLGQGPELLIRYENEEAVDDSQLPKDRFSAERLKGVDSTLKIQPAELGDSAVYLCASSLTSQQGFPNSNQPQHFGDGTRLSIL.